The 23 T cell receptor beta chains listed next were all sequenced from one sample in a study of T cell repertoires in cytomegalovirus infection. MiXCR, applied by TCRdb to the reads, yields one record per CDR3 protein. There are 370,000 or so distinct CDR3 sequences in the sample; about 34% occur only once, and roughly 14% lies in the top ten. No antigen is known for these receptors. The sample here was cultured PBMCs, taken from culture after CMV antigen stimulation. The receptors originated from a human donor in good health (CMV status not recorded). Some clones in this sample may be carry-over from other donors' samples.

The chain has TRBV20-1 and TRBJ2-7; the match to TRBD1 covers 7 bases. The germline V gene encodes CDR1 DFQATT and CDR2 SNEGSKA (reference sequence). The V and J ends lost 6 bases and 2 bases, in that order; junction bases with no gene match: 4. The CDR3 has 12 residues. CDR3 protein: CSADDRAYEQYF. CDR3 bases: TGCAGTGCCGACGACAGGGCCTACGAGCAGTACTTC.

The chain employs TRBV5-4 and TRBJ2-1; D is uncertain. The CDR3 has 17 amino acids. V was pared by 0 bases and J by 0 bases, with 13 bases between. The germline gives CDR1 SGHNT, CDR2 YYREEE (reference sequence). The DNA for the CDR3 is TGTGCCAGCAGCTTGGGTGGAGCTGTGAGCTCCTACAATGAGCAGTTCTTC. Residues: CASSLGGAVSSYNEQFF. Complete variable domain (other parts from reference TRBV5-4 and TRBJ2-1): ETGVTQSPTHLIKTRGQQVTLRCSSQSGHNTVSWYQQALGQGPQFIFQYYREEENGRGNFPPRFSGLQFPNYSSELNVNALELDDSALYLCASSLGGAVSSYNEQFFGPGTRLTVL.

The V and J genes are TRBV2 and TRBJ1-1; no firm D call. The V end lost 6 bases, the J end lost 0 bases, and 8 bases lay between the germline ends. CDR3 length: 13 amino acids. Germline V gives CDR1 SNHLY, CDR2 FYNNEI. The CDR3 DNA follows: TGTGCCAGCAGGGCGGCACTGAACACTGAAGCTTTCTTT. Translation gives CASRAALNTEAFF.

The V gene is TRBV6-2 or TRBV6-3, the J gene TRBJ2-6; 9 bases are a match to TRBD2. This CDR3 has 17 amino acids. The V gene end was trimmed by 6 bases and the J gene end by 8 bases; junction bases not matched to a gene: 14. Per germline, CDR1 MNHEY and CDR2 SVGEGT. CDR3 loop: CASSPYAGGLRTNVLTF. The CDR3 DNA follows: TGTGCCAGCAGCCCCTATGCGGGGGGGCTAAGGACCAACGTCCTGACTTTC.

This clonotype was picked up many times. The rearrangement uses TRBV7-6 and TRBJ2-3; 10 nucleotides agree with TRBD2. V shed 5 bases and J 1 base; nucleotides not matched to a gene: 3. This CDR3 region has 15 residues. Germline lookup yields CDR1 SGHVS and CDR2 FNYEAQ. In DNA, the CDR3 is TGTGCCAGCAGCCAAGGGACTAGCGGCACAGATACGCAGTATTTT. Protein sequence: CASSQGTSGTDTQYF.

This rearrangement joins TRBV2 to TRBJ2-3; 12 nucleotides match TRBD2. Per germline, CDR1 SNHLY and CDR2 FYNNEI. This CDR3 region has 18 residues. The junction had 10 bases not matched to a gene; V was cut back by 5 bases and J by 1 base. The CDR3 is CASSTYTRTSGGTDTQYF. The DNA of the CDR3 is TGTGCCAGCAGTACCTACACTCGGACTAGCGGGGGCACAGATACGCAGTATTTT.

The chain joins TRBV29-1 to TRBJ1-1; unclear D gene. Germline lookup yields CDR1 SQVTM and CDR2 ANQGSEA. Trimming took 7 bases from V and 1 from J, leaving 4 bases between them. This CDR3 spans 10 amino acids. The CDR3 region is CSGQNTEAFF. The CDR3 DNA reads as TGCAGCGGTCAGAACACTGAAGCTTTCTTT.

This clonotype was observed a handful of times. The chain carries TRBV6-1 and TRBJ2-3, with 7 bases matching TRBD1. CDR1 is MNHNS and CDR2 is SASEGT in the germline V gene. Trimming cost V 4 bases and J 1 base; bases outside gene matches: 8. The CDR3 has 16 amino acids. CDR3 nucleotide sequence: TGTGCCAGCAGTGGACAGGGCGAGGGACGCACAGATACGCAGTATTTT. It encodes CASSGQGEGRTDTQYF.

This clonotype was seen ten or more times. The chain uses TRBV7-2 and TRBJ2-1; 12 bases are shared with TRBD2. The germline V gene encodes CDR1 SGHTA and CDR2 FQGNSA. The trim removed 6 bases at V and 9 bases at J, leaving 9 bases unmatched. CDR3 length equals 15 residues. The CDR3 DNA follows: TGTGCCAGCAGTCCTCTAGCGGGAGGGCCGAGTGAGCAGTTCTTC. As protein: CASSPLAGGPSEQFF.

This clonotype has a handful of counts. The J gene is TRBJ2-1, the V gene TRBV6-2 or TRBV6-3; 10 bases are shared with TRBD2. V lost 6 bases to trimming and J lost 8 bases; unmatched junction nucleotides: 10. CDR3 size: 15 residues. Germline lookup yields CDR1 MNHEY and CDR2 SVGEGT. The CDR3 bases are TGTGCCAGCAGCCTGTTAGCGGGAGGAATAGATGAGCAGTTCTTC. Translating gives CASSLLAGGIDEQFF.

This chain links TRBV19 with TRBJ2-1; 7 bases are shared with TRBD2. Germline loops: CDR1 LNHDA, CDR2 SQIVND (reference sequence). The CDR3 runs 15 residues. The junction had 14 bases not matched to a gene; V was cut back by 11 bases and J by 4 bases. For the CDR3, the DNA is TGTGCCCGCCCCTCAAGGCGGGAGTCGTACAATGAGCAGTTCTTC. This translates into CARPSRRESYNEQFF.

In its sample, this clonotype was seen once. The chain employs TRBV30 and TRBJ2-3, with D unclear. V lost 3 bases and J 3 bases, leaving 13 bases between the germline ends. CDR1 and CDR2 from the germline V gene are GTSNPN and SVGIG (reference sequence). This CDR3 is built from 14 residues. This CDR3 is CAWRTAGGTDTQYF. The CDR3 DNA reads as TGTGCCTGGAGGACTGCTGGTGGGACAGATACGCAGTATTTT.

The rearrangement uses TRBV20-1 and TRBJ2-1; no definite D call. This CDR3 is 13 amino acids long. V shed 1 base and J shed 7 bases, with 11 bases lying between them. Germline lookup yields CDR1 DFQATT and CDR2 SNEGSKA (reference sequence). Here the CDR3 DNA reads TGCAGTGCTAGAGGGTCTAGGACGAATGAGCAGTTCTTC. It translates to CSARGSRTNEQFF.

The chain recombines TRBV10-3 with TRBJ2-7; D possibly matches TRBD1 or TRBD2 (5 bases each). The CDR3 loop spans 14 amino acids. Germline-derived CDR1 and CDR2 are ENHRY and SYGVKD. V lost 0 bases to trimming and J lost 7 bases, with 13 bases between them. In DNA, the CDR3 is TGTGCCATCAGTGAGTCCACTCGATGGGGGGAGCAGTACTTC. Translated: CAISESTRWGEQYF.

This clonotype was seen only a few times. The J gene is TRBJ2-3, the V gene TRBV9; the match to TRBD1 covers 8 bases. From germline, CDR1 is SGDLS and CDR2 YYNGEE. V was pared by 4 bases and J by 5 bases, with 6 bases of the junction left unmatched. The CDR3 covers 14 residues. This CDR3 reads CASSRTGRVDTQYF. CDR3 coding DNA: TGTGCCAGCAGCAGGACAGGGAGAGTAGATACGCAGTATTTT. The full variable domain, its missing parts supplied by reference TRBV9 and TRBJ2-3, is DSGVTQTPKHLITATGQRVTLRCSPRSGDLSVYWYQQSLDQGLQFLIQYYNGEERAKGNILERFSAQQFPDLHSELNLSSLELGDSALYFCASSRTGRVDTQYFGPGTRLTVL.

In nucleotides, the CDR3 is TGTGCCAGCAGGATCTATACGACCAACTCCTACAATGAGCAGTTCTTC. It specifies CASRIYTTNSYNEQFF. The chain combines TRBV7-2 with TRBJ2-1; D remains ambiguous. The ends were cut back, 6 bases at V and 0 bases at J, with 15 bases in the middle. CDR1 and CDR2 (germline): SGHTA, FQGNSA. The CDR3 has 16 residues. Using reference TRBV7-2 and TRBJ2-1 for the parts outside the CDR3, the full variable domain is GAGVSQSPSNKVTEKGKDVELRCDPISGHTALYWYRQSLGQGLEFLIYFQGNSAPDKSGLPSDRFSAERTGGSVSTLTIQRTQQEDSAVYLCASRIYTTNSYNEQFFGPGTRLTVL.

The table lists this clonotype with a few counts. V gene TRBV27 combines with J gene TRBJ2-7; no definite D call. The V end was cut by 6 bases, the J end by 6 bases, with 3 bases between. CDR3 length: 9 amino acids. The germline V gene encodes CDR1 MNHEY and CDR2 SMNVEV (reference sequence). The CDR3 reads CASRIEQYV. The CDR3 DNA follows: TGTGCCAGCAGAATCGAGCAGTACGTC.

The genes are TRBV25-1 and TRBJ1-1; the D is unclear. V was cut by 7 bases and J by 4 bases, with 16 bases left in between. Germline CDR1 is MGHDK and CDR2 is SYGVNS. This CDR3 contains 14 residues. The CDR3 protein is CASTGPSGGTEAFF. The CDR3 bases are TGTGCCAGCACCGGGCCCTCGGGCGGCACTGAAGCTTTCTTT.

This clonotype appeared many times. The V gene is TRBV7-2, the J gene TRBJ1-5; D is undetermined. Germline CDR1 and CDR2: SGHTA and FQGNSA. Trimming removed 2 bases at V and 0 bases at J, with 11 bases between. The CDR3 has 16 amino acids. The CDR3 region has the DNA TGTGCCAGCAGCTTATGGGCCGTTGATAGCAATCAGCCCCAGCATTTT. It encodes CASSLWAVDSNQPQHF.

The V and J genes are TRBV29-1 and TRBJ2-5, with 8 bases that match TRBD1. The V gene's germline CDR1 is SQVTM and CDR2 ANQGSEA. The CDR3 covers 15 residues. The junction had 8 bases not matched to a gene; V was cut back by 1 base and J by 4 bases. The CDR3 here is CSVEGVRGRGETQYF. CDR3 coding DNA: TGCAGCGTTGAAGGAGTCAGGGGGCGTGGAGAGACCCAGTACTTC.

The V and J genes are TRBV7-2 and TRBJ2-3; TRBD2 matches at 8 bases. Germline V gene lookup returns CDR1 SGHTA and CDR2 FQGNSA. The CDR3 loop spans 19 amino acids. With V trimmed by 1 base and J by 4 bases, 16 bases remained unmatched. The chain's CDR3 is CASSLGPFFSGRGADTQYF. Here the CDR3 DNA reads TGTGCCAGCAGCTTAGGCCCTTTTTTCAGCGGGAGAGGGGCAGATACGCAGTATTTT.

This clonotype has more than one count but fewer than ten. This chain links TRBV6-6 with TRBJ1-3; unclear D gene. The germline gives CDR1 MNHNY, CDR2 SVGAGI (reference sequence). Deletions cut 7 bases from V and 0 bases from J, with 16 bases between. The CDR3 spans 16 residues. Written as DNA, the CDR3 is TGTGCCAGCACCCTCTTAGGCGGAGGCTCTGGAAACACCATATATTTT. Translated, it gives CASTLLGGGSGNTIYF.

The genes are TRBV6-6 and TRBJ1-5; D might be TRBD1 (5 bases). Germline CDR1 reads MNHNY; CDR2 reads SVGAGI (reference sequence). Trimming shortened V by 2 bases and J by 7 bases, and 9 bases separated the two germline ends. The CDR3 covers 13 residues. CDR3 sequence: CASSYKRGQPQHF. CDR3 bases: TGTGCCAGCAGTTACAAGCGGGGGCAGCCCCAGCATTTT.